These 13 T cell receptor beta chains share one sample of origin, sequenced in a study of T cell responses to AZD1222 COVID-19 vaccine. Sequencing used immunoSEQ multiplex PCR; TCRdb keeps in-frame clones, though not all of them. The sample gives some 120,000 clones, approximately 93% of which show up once; roughly 4.5% is in the top ten. Sequenced here: peripheral blood, sampled on day 0 of AZD1222 vaccination. The source is an adult in good health.

The chain combines TRBV18 with TRBJ2-6; TRBD1 matches 12 bases. The V segment lost 5 bases and the J segment 1 base; nucleotides outside the gene matches: 6. The CDR3 length is 18 residues. Germline assignment: CDR1 KGHSH and CDR2 LQKENI. The CDR3 DNA sequence: TGTGCCAGCTCAGAATGGGACAGGGGGCTTTCTGGGGCCAACGTCCTGACTTTC. Protein: CASSEWDRGLSGANVLTF.

The chain couples TRBV24-1 to TRBJ1-5; D gene uncertain. This CDR3 comprises 14 residues. Germline V lookup: CDR1 KGHDR, CDR2 SFDVKD. Trimming took 4 bases from V and 0 from J, leaving 6 bases between them. The CDR3 nucleotides read TGTGCCACCAGTGACGTTTATAGCAATCAGCCCCAGCATTTT. It codes for CATSDVYSNQPQHF.

The V gene is TRBV7-9, the J gene TRBJ2-3; 11 nucleotides align to TRBD2. The J segment lost 2 bases and the V segment lost 6 bases, leaving 10 bases of the junction unmatched. CDR3 length: 17 residues. The germline gives CDR1 SEHNR, CDR2 FQNEAQ (reference sequence). The CDR3 spells CASRRPTSGGLTDTQYF. CDR3 nucleotides: TGTGCCAGCAGACGACCTACTAGCGGGGGACTCACAGATACGCAGTATTTT.

This chain joins TRBV4-1 and TRBJ1-1; D unresolved. Germline lookup yields CDR1 MGHRA and CDR2 YSYEKL. Trimming stripped 0 bases from V and 3 bases from J, with 17 bases between. The CDR3 has 17 residues. DNA of the CDR3: TGCGCCAGCAGCCAAGATCCGACTGGCGATTGGGACACTGAAGCTTTCTTT. Translated: CASSQDPTGDWDTEAFF.

This clone occurred once. The rearrangement uses TRBV6-1 and TRBJ1-6, with 7 bases fitting TRBD1. Germline V CDR1 and CDR2: MNHNS, SASEGT. V shed 3 bases and J 2 bases; nucleotides not matched to a gene: 7. The length of the CDR3 is 17 residues. The CDR3, as DNA: TGTGCCAGCAGTGAGAGACAGGGTAGCGCCTATAATTCACCCCTCCACTTT. Its protein is CASSERQGSAYNSPLHF.

CDR3 amino acids: CASSPLNSDSPLHF. The CDR3 bases are TGTGCCAGCAGCCCCCTGAACAGTGATTCACCCCTCCACTTT. The rearrangement joins TRBV3-1 (or the pseudogene TRBV3-2) to TRBJ1-6; D call uncertain. V was shortened by 4 bases and J by 8 bases, with 12 bases between the two germline ends. This CDR3 is built from 14 residues. Per the germline V gene, CDR1 is LGHDT and CDR2 is YNNKEL (reference sequence).

The chain has TRBV18 and TRBJ2-7; 8 nucleotides line up with TRBD1. After removal of 0 bases from V and 7 bases from J, the junction contained 8 bases not matched to a gene. This CDR3 comprises 15 residues. The germline CDR1 and CDR2 sequences are KGHSH and LQKENI. CDR3 residues: CASSPPGTGPREQYF. For the CDR3, the DNA is TGTGCCAGCTCACCACCCGGGACAGGCCCGAGGGAGCAGTACTTC.

About this clone: Other DNA sequences in this specimen translate into the identical CDR3. The chain has TRBV11-2 and TRBJ2-7; no clear D. CDR3 length equals 13 residues. CDR1 is SGHAT, CDR2 FQNNGV, per germline. Trimming cost V 3 bases and J 2 bases, with 8 bases left between them. Here the CDR3 reads CASSLAGTYEQYF. CDR3 in DNA: TGTGCCAGCAGCTTGGCAGGTACCTACGAGCAGTACTTC.

The CDR3: CASSGRHIALEQYF. The CDR3 DNA follows: TGTGCCAGCAGCGGGCGACATATCGCTCTGGAGCAGTACTTC. J is TRBJ2-7 and V is TRBV5-5, with D unclear. Germline V lookup: CDR1 SGHKS, CDR2 YYEKEE (reference sequence). The CDR3 has 14 amino acids. The V and J ends lost 4 bases and 7 bases respectively, with 18 bases between them. The variable domain in full, with the rest retrieved from reference TRBV5-5 and TRBJ2-7, is DAGVTQSPTHLIKTRGQQVTLRCSPISGHKSVSWYQQVLGQGPQFIFQYYEKEERGRGNFPDRFSARQFPNYSSELNVNALLLGDSALYLCASSGRHIALEQYFGPGTRLTVT.

The CDR3 DNA reads as TGTGCCAGCAGTTTATTTGGGGGGGGCTGGGAGCAGTACTTC. Protein product: CASSLFGGGWEQYF. The chain combines TRBV27 with TRBJ2-7, with D possibly matching TRBD2 (7 bases). The ends were cut back, 1 base at V and 7 bases at J, with 14 bases in the middle. Germline-derived CDR1 and CDR2 are MNHEY and SMNVEV (reference sequence). The CDR3 is 14 amino acids.

The chain employs TRBV21-1 and TRBJ1-2. TRBV21-1 is reported as a pseudogene. The CDR3 totals 15 residues. The CDR3 reads CASSNMVGRYYGYTF. CDR3 nucleotides: TGTGCCAGCAGCAATATGGTAGGGAGGTACTATGGCTACACCTTC.

The chain employs TRBV15 and TRBJ2-5; no clear D gene. CDR1 is LNHNV, CDR2 YYDKDF, per germline (reference sequence). This CDR3 is 16 amino acids long. Trimming took off 1 base at V and 7 bases at J, with 19 bases between the two ends. CDR3 in amino acids: CATSRGGSGALWTQYF. CDR3 in DNA: TGTGCCACCAGCAGAGGGGGTTCCGGAGCGTTGTGGACCCAGTACTTC.

The rearrangement links TRBV5-1 to TRBJ2-1, with D perhaps TRBD1 (8 bases). Germline CDR1 is SGHRS and CDR2 is YFSETQ. The CDR3 is made up of 16 amino acids. Trimming cost V 2 bases and J 2 bases, with 14 bases left between them. The CDR3 region is CASSFHTGGAYNEQFF. CDR3 sequence (DNA): TGCGCCAGCAGCTTCCATACAGGGGGGGCCTACAATGAGCAGTTCTTC. Full variable domain (missing parts from reference TRBV5-1 and TRBJ2-1): KAGVTQTPRYLIKTRGQQVTLSCSPISGHRSVSWYQQTPGQGLQFLFEYFSETQRNKGNFPGRFSGRQFSNSRSEMNVSTLELGDSALYLCASSFHTGGAYNEQFFGPGTRLTVL.